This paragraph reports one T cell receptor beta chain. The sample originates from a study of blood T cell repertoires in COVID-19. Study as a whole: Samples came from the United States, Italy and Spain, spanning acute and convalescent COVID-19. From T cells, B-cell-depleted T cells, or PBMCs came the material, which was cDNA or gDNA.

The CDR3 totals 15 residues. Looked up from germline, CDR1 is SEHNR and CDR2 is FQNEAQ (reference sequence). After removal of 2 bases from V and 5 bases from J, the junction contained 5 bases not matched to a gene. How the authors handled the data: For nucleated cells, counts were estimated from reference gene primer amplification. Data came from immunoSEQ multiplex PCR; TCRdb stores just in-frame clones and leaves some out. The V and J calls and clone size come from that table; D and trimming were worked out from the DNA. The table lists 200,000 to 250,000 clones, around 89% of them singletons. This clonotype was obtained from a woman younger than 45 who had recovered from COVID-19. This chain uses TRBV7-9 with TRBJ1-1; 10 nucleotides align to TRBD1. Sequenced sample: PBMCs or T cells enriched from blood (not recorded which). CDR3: CASSLYGTGVTEAFF. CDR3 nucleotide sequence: TGTGCCAGCAGCTTATACGGGACAGGGGTTACTGAAGCTTTCTTT.